The rows below give T cell receptor beta chains drawn from one sample of a study of blood T cell repertoires in COVID-19. Profiling relied on immunoSEQ multiplex PCR, and the TCRdb table lists in-frame clones only, not all of them. The sample shows a few hundred thousand clones, approximately 90% of them seen only once. The material sequenced was peripheral blood. The receptors come from a man in his 70s with acute or convalescent COVID-19. Both conserved end residues are part of each CDR3. The D gene is left open where the match is weak. Clone size is given for some rows only: seen once, a few or many times, or a class if the clone is expanded.

J gene | D gene | V gene | clone size | CDR3 DNA | CDR3 protein
TRBJ1-3 | . | TRBV11-2 | . | TGTGCCAGCAGCCAACCGGGGGTAGACACCATATATTTT | CASSQPGVDTIYF
TRBJ1-2 | . | TRBV7-2 | few | TGTGCCAGCCGATTGGGGGGGCTTGTCTATGGCTACACCTTC | CASRLGGLVYGYTF
TRBJ1-1 | . | TRBV29-1 | once | TGCAGCGTAGGACTAGGGAGGGACACTGAAGCTTTCTTT | CSVGLGRDTEAFF
TRBJ1-3 | . | TRBV6-1 | . | TGTGCCAGCAGTGAAGCGCATGGGGGCTCTTCTGGAAACACCATATATTTT | CASSEAHGGSSGNTIYF
TRBJ1-2 | . | TRBV11-2 | once | TGTGCCAGCAGCTTAGCGTCAGGGCCTAACTATGGCTACACCTTC | CASSLASGPNYGYTF
TRBJ2-3 | . | TRBV2 | . | TGTGCCAGCTTGGCGGAAAGCACAGATACGCAGTATTTT | CASLAESTDTQYF
TRBJ1-5 | . | TRBV5-1 | . | TGCGCCAGCAGCTTGGGGCAGAGCAATCAGCCCCAGCATTTT | CASSLGQSNQPQHF
TRBJ2-1 | TRBD1 | TRBV7-2 | . | TGTGCCAGCAGCCCGGGGACAGGGGGCTACAATGAGCAGTTCTTC | CASSPGTGGYNEQFF
TRBJ2-2 | TRBD1 | TRBV30 | . | TGTGCCTGGAGTCGCCCCGGGACAGCGAACACCGGGGAGCTGTTTTTT | CAWSRPGTANTGELFF
TRBJ1-2 | TRBD1 | TRBV19 | . | TGTGCCAGTAGTCGGGACAGGGGGTTTAACTATGGCTACACCTTC | CASSRDRGFNYGYTF
TRBJ1-5 | . | TRBV7-2 | few | TGTGCCAGCACCTTAGGACCGGGGAGCAATCAGCCCCAGCATTTT | CASTLGPGSNQPQHF
TRBJ1-1 | TRBD1 | TRBV29-1 | once | TGCAGCGTTCGACAGGGTTTGAACACTGAAGCTTTCTTT | CSVRQGLNTEAFF
TRBJ2-1 | . | TRBV7-6 | few | TGTGCCAGCAGCTTAGAGGACAGAGCTAATGAGCAGTTCTTC | CASSLEDRANEQFF
TRBJ2-5 | TRBD2 | TRBV5-5 | few | TGTGCCAGCAGCTTTTGGACTAGAGGCGAGACCCAGTACTTC | CASSFWTRGETQYF
TRBJ1-1 | TRBD1 | TRBV28 | . | TGTGCCAGCAGAAGGGACAGGAACACTGAAGCTTTCTTT | CASRRDRNTEAFF
TRBJ2-1 | TRBD2 | TRBV9 | . | TGTGCCAGCAGCGTGAGTAGCGGGTCCTACAATGAGCAGTTCTTC | CASSVSSGSYNEQFF
TRBJ2-7 | TRBD1 | TRBV18 | . | TGTGCCAGCTCACCATGGACAGGGGGCGGCGAGCAGTACTTC | CASSPWTGGGEQYF
TRBJ2-5 | . | TRBV28 | . | TGTGCCAGCAGTTTAAGGGGATTTGGGTGGGAGACCCAGTACTTC | CASSLRGFGWETQYF
TRBJ1-1 | TRBD1 | TRBV6-5 | . | TGTGCCAGCAGTACCGGACAGGGGAGCACTGAAGCTTTCTTT | CASSTGQGSTEAFF
TRBJ1-2 | . | TRBV29-1 | . | TGCAGCGTTGAAAGAGGAAGTCTGTCTAACTATGGCTACACCTTC | CSVERGSLSNYGYTF
TRBJ2-1 | TRBD1 | TRBV5-1 | . | TGCGCCAGCAGCCGGAGGACAGGGGGCCTCTTCAGCAATGAGCAGTTCTTC | CASSRRTGGLFSNEQFF
TRBJ2-2 | TRBD2 | TRBV28 | . | TGTGCCAGCAGTCCGGGAGGAGGCGGGGAGCTGTTTTTT | CASSPGGGGELFF
TRBJ1-1 | . | TRBV28 | . | TGTGCCAGCAGTTTACCCCGGGTAGGGAGGAACGCTGAAGCTTTCTTT | CASSLPRVGRNAEAFF
TRBJ1-2 | . | TRBV28 | . | TGTGCCAGCAGCACGACAGACTATGGCTACACCTTC | CASSTTDYGYTF
TRBJ2-2 | TRBD1 | TRBV13 | once | TGTGCCAGCAGCTTAGGGCAGGGGGTCACCGGGGAGCTGTTTTTT | CASSLGQGVTGELFF
TRBJ1-1 | TRBD1 | TRBV19 | . | TGTGCCAGTAGGACTGACAGGGGGGTCACTGAAGCTTTCTTT | CASRTDRGVTEAFF
TRBJ2-5 | TRBD1 | TRBV6-1 | . | TGTGCCAGCAGTGAAGCGATCGGACAGGGCGGCGCACGGGAGACCCAGTACTTC | CASSEAIGQGGARETQYF
TRBJ2-1 | TRBD2 | TRBV4-2 | . | TGTGCCAGCAGCCAAGCCAGCGGGAGCTACAATGAGCAGTTCTTC | CASSQASGSYNEQFF
TRBJ2-5 | TRBD1 | TRBV5-1 | . | TGCGCCAGCCGCCTGACAGGGATAACTCAAGAGACCCAGTACTTC | CASRLTGITQETQYF
TRBJ1-6 | . | TRBV30 | . | TGTGCCTGGAGTGTACTGCGGGGCAGCTCTGGTTCACCCCTCCACTTT | CAWSVLRGSSGSPLHF
TRBJ2-3 | . | TRBV3-1/TRBV3-2 | . | TGTGCCAGCAGCCAAGGCCTCGGGGGGAGGGGAACAGGGAGCACAGATACGCAGTATTTT | CASSQGLGGRGTGSTDTQYF
TRBJ1-1 | . | TRBV12-3/TRBV12-4 | . | TGTGCCAGCCGATTCCCAGGGAACACTGAAGCTTTCTTT | CASRFPGNTEAFF
TRBJ2-7 | TRBD2 | TRBV9 | . | TGTGCCAGCAGTGTGGGGGGGACTAGCGGGAGTGGAGAGCAGTACTTC | CASSVGGTSGSGEQYF
TRBJ2-1 | . | TRBV2 | . | TGTGCCAGCAGTGCGGGAAACGGGCGGGACCAGTTCTTC | CASSAGNGRDQFF
TRBJ1-1 | . | TRBV28 | . | TGTGCCAGCAGTACTATCGACGAAGCTTTCTTT | CASSTIDEAFF